The 6 T cell receptor beta chains presented below share a single source sample, sequenced in a study of blood T cell repertoires in COVID-19. TCRdb's table, derived via immunoSEQ multiplex PCR, lists solely in-frame clones and lacks some. The table lists about 28,000 clones, 87% of them singletons. The sequencing sample was made of peripheral blood. The receptor set was obtained from a man aged 55 to 70 with active COVID-19.

The chain recombines TRBV3-1 (or the pseudogene TRBV3-2) with TRBJ1-2, with TRBD1 matching 7 bases. J lost 7 bases, V lost 1 base, and 6 bases had no gene match. Germline-derived CDR1 and CDR2 are LGHDT and YNNKEL (reference sequence). This CDR3 comprises 14 residues. The chain's CDR3 is CASSQGGRDSGYTF. The CDR3 nucleotides are TGTGCCAGCAGCCAAGGCGGCAGGGACAGTGGCTACACCTTC.

The chain combines TRBV14 with TRBJ2-7; D call uncertain. This CDR3 region has 15 residues. CDR1 is SGHDN, CDR2 FVKESK, per germline. V lost 1 base and J 3 bases, leaving 13 bases between the germline ends. In nucleotides, the CDR3 is TGTGCCAGCAGCCAAGGCTCCCACACCAACTACGAGCAGTACTTC. Protein sequence: CASSQGSHTNYEQYF.

The genes are TRBV7-9 and TRBJ1-1; 8 bases align to TRBD1. In germline, CDR1 is SEHNR, CDR2 FQNEAQ (reference sequence). The CDR3 sequence is 15 residues long. J was trimmed by 7 bases and V by 5 bases; bases with no gene match: 12. The CDR3 DNA reads TGTGCCAGCAGCCACGCCGGGGGACAGGCCCTTGAAGCTTTCTTT. It codes for CASSHAGGQALEAFF.

This clone was seen more than once but under ten times. The V and J genes are TRBV11-3 and TRBJ2-2, with TRBD2 matching over 9 bases. J lost 5 bases, V lost 2 bases, and 3 bases had no gene match. The CDR3 runs to 15 residues. Germline CDR1 SGHNT, CDR2 YENEEA. The CDR3 coding sequence is TGTGCCAGCAGCTTATCACTAGCGGGTACCGGGGAGCTGTTTTTT. Translated: CASSLSLAGTGELFF.

The rearrangement links TRBV15 to TRBJ2-2, with unresolved D. The CDR3 covers 13 residues. The V end lost 0 bases, the J end lost 6 bases, and 5 bases lay between the germline ends. Per the germline V gene, CDR1 is LNHNV and CDR2 is YYDKDF (reference sequence). In nucleotides, the CDR3 is TGTGCCACCAGCAGAGATGGGCCCGGGGAGCTGTTTTTT. Amino acids: CATSRDGPGELFF.

This sequence joins TRBV4-1 and TRBJ1-5; D possibly corresponds to TRBD1 (5 bases). Germline V gene lookup returns CDR1 MGHRA and CDR2 YSYEKL. CDR3 length equals 18 residues. Trimming stripped 1 base from V and 3 bases from J, with 19 bases between. In DNA form, the CDR3 reads TGCGCCAGCAGCCAAGTCGGGGTGGGGGGTGGAGACAATCAGCCCCAGCATTTT. Protein sequence: CASSQVGVGGGDNQPQHF.